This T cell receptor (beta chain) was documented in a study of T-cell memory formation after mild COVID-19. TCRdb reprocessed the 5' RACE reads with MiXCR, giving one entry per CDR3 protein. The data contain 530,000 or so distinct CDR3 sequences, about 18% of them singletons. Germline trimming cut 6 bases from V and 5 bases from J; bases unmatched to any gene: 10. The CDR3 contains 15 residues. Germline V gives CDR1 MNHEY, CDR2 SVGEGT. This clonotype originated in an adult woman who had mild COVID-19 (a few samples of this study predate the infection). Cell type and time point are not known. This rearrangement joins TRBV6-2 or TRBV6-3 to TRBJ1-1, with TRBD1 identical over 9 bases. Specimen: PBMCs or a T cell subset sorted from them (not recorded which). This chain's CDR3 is CASRPNTGGRTEAFF. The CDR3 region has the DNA TGTGCCAGCAGGCCAAACACAGGGGGCAGGACTGAAGCTTTCTTT.